This T cell receptor (beta chain) was identified during a study of cytotoxic CD8 clonotypes in ibrutinib-treated CLL. This CDR3 comprises 12 residues. Trimming cost V 5 bases and J 10 bases; bases outside gene matches: 4. Per germline, CDR1 SEHNR and CDR2 FQNEAQ (reference sequence). Study observations and caveats: Private clonotypes, not public ones, expanded at ibrutinib response. Patients with sustained remission and those progressing were sampled at differing times.

Method: immunoSEQ multiplex PCR; TCRdb's copy keeps in-frame clones and lacks some. The sample shows 200,000 to 250,000 clones, 70% of them seen only once. A single count supports this clone. Its antigen remains unknown. The chain employs TRBV7-9 and TRBJ2-1; 8 bases agree with TRBD1. The TCR sequence derives from a human donor with chronic lymphocytic leukemia. Sample: PBMCs, taken after 24 months of ibrutinib treatment. This CDR3 is CASSQGAYEQFF. Written as DNA, the CDR3 is TGTGCCAGCAGCCAGGGGGCCTACGAGCAGTTCTTC.